This entry concerns a single T cell receptor (beta chain). The antigen is undetermined. Trimming removed 6 bases from V and 0 bases from J, with 9 bases in between. This CDR3 is 13 amino acids long. Germline-derived CDR1 and CDR2 are MNHEY and SVGAGI. Some clones are missing from TCRdb's copy, which holds only in-frame ones; the method was immunoSEQ multiplex PCR. Of about 130,000 clones in the sample, about 88% were seen once. This entry comes from a study of radiation and T cells in renal cell carcinoma. On the study more broadly: Nephrectomy followed 15 Gy stereotactic body radiation by 4 weeks. Study outcomes and limitations: In blood, top tumor clones expanded by 2 weeks, shrinking by 4. No pretreatment tumor biopsies were available for baseline clonotypes.

The time point is: blood 2 weeks post-SBRT. The treatment was: 15 Gy SBRT to primary tumor, nephrectomy 4 weeks later. This chain links TRBV6-5 with TRBJ2-7; D may be TRBD2 (5 bases). This specimen was blood, taken from a patient whose treatment included radiotherapy and nephrectomy. This clonotype originated in a woman in her seventies with renal cell carcinoma. The CDR3 loop is CASSGLGSYEQYF. In DNA, the CDR3 is TGTGCCAGCAGCGGACTCGGCTCCTACGAGCAGTACTTC.